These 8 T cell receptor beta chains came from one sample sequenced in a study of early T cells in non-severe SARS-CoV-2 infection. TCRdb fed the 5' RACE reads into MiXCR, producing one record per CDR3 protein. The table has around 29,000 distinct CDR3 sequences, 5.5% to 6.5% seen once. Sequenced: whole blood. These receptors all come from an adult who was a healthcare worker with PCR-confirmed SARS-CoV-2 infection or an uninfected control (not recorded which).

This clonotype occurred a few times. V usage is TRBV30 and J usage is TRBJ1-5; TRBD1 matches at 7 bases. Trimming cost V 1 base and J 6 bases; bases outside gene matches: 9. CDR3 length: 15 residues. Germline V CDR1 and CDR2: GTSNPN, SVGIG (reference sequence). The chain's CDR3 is CAWSDDRVWSQPQHF. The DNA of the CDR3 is TGTGCCTGGAGTGACGACAGGGTCTGGAGTCAGCCCCAGCATTTT.

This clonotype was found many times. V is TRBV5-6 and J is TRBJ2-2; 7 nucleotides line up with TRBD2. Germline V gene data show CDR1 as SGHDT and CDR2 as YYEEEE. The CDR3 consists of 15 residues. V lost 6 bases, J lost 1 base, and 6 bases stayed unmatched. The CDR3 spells CASIRSGVNTGELFF. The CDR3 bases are TGTGCCAGCATCAGGAGCGGGGTGAACACCGGGGAGCTGTTTTTT. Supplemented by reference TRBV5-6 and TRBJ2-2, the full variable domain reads DAGVTQSPTHLIKTRGQQVTLRCSPKSGHDTVSWYQQALGQGPQFIFQYYEEEERQRGNFPDRFSGHQFPNYSSELNVNALLLGDSALYLCASIRSGVNTGELFFGEGSRLTVL.

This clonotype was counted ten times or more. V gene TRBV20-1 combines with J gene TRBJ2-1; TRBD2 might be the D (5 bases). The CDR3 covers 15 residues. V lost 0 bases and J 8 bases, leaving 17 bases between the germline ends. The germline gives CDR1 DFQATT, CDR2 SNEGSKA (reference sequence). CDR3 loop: CSARDRTTGKDEQFF. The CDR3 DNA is TGCAGTGCTAGAGATCGTACGACGGGAAAAGATGAGCAGTTCTTC.

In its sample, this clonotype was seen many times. The CDR3 DNA reads TGTGCCAGCAGTTTGTACAGGCCTCCCTACGAGCAGTACTTC. It translates to CASSLYRPPYEQYF. V usage is TRBV28 and J usage is TRBJ2-7; maybe TRBD1 (5 bases). The germline V gene encodes CDR1 MDHEN and CDR2 SYDVKM. This CDR3 spans 14 amino acids. The germline V and J ends were trimmed by 3 bases and 2 bases, with 11 bases remaining between them.

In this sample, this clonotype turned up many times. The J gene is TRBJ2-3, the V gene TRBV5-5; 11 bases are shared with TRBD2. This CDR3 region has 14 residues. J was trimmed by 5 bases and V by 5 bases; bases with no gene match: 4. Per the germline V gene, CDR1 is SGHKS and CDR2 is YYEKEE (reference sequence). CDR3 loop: CASSQLAGVDTQYF. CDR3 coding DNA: TGTGCCAGCAGTCAACTAGCGGGGGTAGATACGCAGTATTTT.

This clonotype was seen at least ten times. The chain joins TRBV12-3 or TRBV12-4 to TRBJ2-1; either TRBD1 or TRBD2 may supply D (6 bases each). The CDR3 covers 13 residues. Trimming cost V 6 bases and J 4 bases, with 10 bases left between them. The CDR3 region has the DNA TGTGCCAGCAGACGGGGGCCATACAATGAGCAGTTCTTC. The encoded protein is CASRRGPYNEQFF.

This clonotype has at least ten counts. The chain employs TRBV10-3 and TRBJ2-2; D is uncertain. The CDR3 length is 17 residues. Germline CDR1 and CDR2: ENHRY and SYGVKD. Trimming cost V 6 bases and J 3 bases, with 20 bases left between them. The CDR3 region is CAISMVPKELYTGELFF. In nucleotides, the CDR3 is TGTGCCATCAGCATGGTACCTAAGGAGTTGTACACCGGGGAGCTGTTTTTT.

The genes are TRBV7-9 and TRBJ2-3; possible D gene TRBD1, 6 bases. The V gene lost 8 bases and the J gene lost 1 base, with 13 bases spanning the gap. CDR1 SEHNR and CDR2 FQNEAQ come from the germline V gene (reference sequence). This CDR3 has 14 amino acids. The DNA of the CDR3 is TGTGCCAGCGGCATTGCAGGGGGCACAGATACGCAGTATTTT. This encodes CASGIAGGTDTQYF.